Shown below are 5 T cell receptor beta chains from a single sample sequenced in a study of blood T cell repertoires in COVID-19. Profiling relied on immunoSEQ multiplex PCR, and the TCRdb table lists in-frame clones only, not all of them. The table records some 160,000 clones, approximately 80% of them present only once. The sequencing sample was made of peripheral blood. The receptors derive from a woman aged 45-59 years with acute or convalescent COVID-19.

CDR3 in amino acids: CASSPGRNSPLHF. Here the CDR3 DNA reads TGTGCCAGCAGTCCAGGTCGCAATTCACCCCTCCACTTT. This chain joins TRBV27 and TRBJ1-6; D is unclear. Trimming stripped 5 bases from V and 7 bases from J, with 9 bases between. Germline V gene lookup returns CDR1 MNHEY and CDR2 SMNVEV (reference sequence). This CDR3 region has 13 residues.

The chain carries TRBV5-1 and TRBJ1-2; D not certain. Trimming stripped 2 bases from V and 0 bases from J, with 11 bases between. Germline CDR1 and CDR2: SGHRS and YFSETQ. There are 15 residues in the CDR3. The CDR3 DNA sequence: TGCGCCAGCAGCTTTTCCCCCCAGGCTAACTATGGCTACACCTTC. It translates to CASSFSPQANYGYTF.

This clone appeared a few times. This chain connects TRBV6-5 to TRBJ1-1; TRBD1 might be the D (5 bases). The CDR3 runs to 13 residues. V gave up 4 bases and J gave up 1 base, with 7 bases separating them. From germline, CDR1 is MNHEY and CDR2 SVGAGI. Written as DNA, the CDR3 is TGTGCCAGCAGTTGGGGGGGGAACACTGAAGCTTTCTTT. It yields the protein CASSWGGNTEAFF.

The V and J genes are TRBV5-1 and TRBJ1-2; D not resolved. Germline lookup yields CDR1 SGHRS and CDR2 YFSETQ. V gave up 0 bases and J gave up 5 bases, with 14 bases separating them. The CDR3 extends over 15 amino acids. CDR3 loop: CASSLEVRELYGYTF. The CDR3 DNA is TGCGCCAGCAGCTTGGAGGTCCGGGAATTATATGGCTACACCTTC.

The chain employs TRBV7-2 and TRBJ2-7; TRBD2 is a possible D gene (5 bases). Germline CDR1 reads SGHTA; CDR2 reads FQGNSA. The CDR3 sequence is 13 residues long. The germline V and J ends were trimmed by 1 base and 6 bases, with 10 bases remaining between them. The CDR3 loop reads CASSLERTGEQYF. CDR3 sequence (DNA): TGTGCCAGCAGCTTAGAACGGACTGGCGAGCAGTACTTC.